The entry below gives a single TCR beta chain sequence along with its context. Measured with immunoSEQ multiplex PCR; TCRdb has only the in-frame clones, and not every one. The sample gives approximately 270,000 clones, more than 85% of which show up once; roughly 2.9% is in the top ten. The cohort comprised adults aged about 18 to 100 years residing in 20 to 25 US areas. Within 2 weeks before study entry, exposed participants met a COVID-19 case. The junction had 10 bases not matched to a gene; V was cut back by 1 base and J by 6 bases. CDR1 is SGHTA, CDR2 FQGTGA, per germline. There are 19 residues in the CDR3. This sample is drawn from a study of blood T cell repertoires in COVID-19.

The clonotype comes from a man aged 35 to 55 who had been exposed to COVID-19. Sequencing was done on a sample of PBMCs or T cells enriched from blood (not recorded which). This chain joins TRBV7-3 and TRBJ2-1; 15 bases fit TRBD2. The CDR3, as DNA: TGTGCCAGCAGCTTAAACCCTGGACTAGCGGGAGGGCAAGGCAATGAGCAGTTCTTC. As protein: CASSLNPGLAGGQGNEQFF. Using reference TRBV7-3 and TRBJ2-1 for the parts outside the CDR3, the full variable domain is GAGVSQTPSNKVTEKGKYVELRCDPISGHTALYWYRQSLGQGPEFLIYFQGTGAADDSGLPNDRFFAVRPEGSVSTLKIQRTERGDSAVYLCASSLNPGLAGGQGNEQFFGPGTRLTVL.